This T cell receptor beta chain was sequenced in a study of cytomegalovirus exposure and HLA in healthy donors. Turning to this clone: Its antigen is undetermined.

Primers for the PCR totalled 60 Vbeta and 13 Jbeta. Method: immunoSEQ multiplex PCR; TCRdb's copy keeps in-frame clones and lacks some. The sample yields roughly 150,000 clones, approximately 80% seen once. Findings and limits, study-wide: Overall, around 160 TCR beta chains were annotated as cytomegalovirus-associated. In a later analysis, HLA-C alleles had the fewest associated TCRs, DRB1 alleles the most.

Donors sampled were nominally healthy, though unrecorded immune exposures were likely. From germline, CDR1 is SNHLY and CDR2 FYNNEI. The length of the CDR3 is 15 residues. V was cut by 4 bases and J by 6 bases, with 16 bases left in between. This clonotype was sampled from a man between 25 and 39 years old in good health and CMV-seronegative. Sequenced: PBMCs. V is TRBV2 and J is TRBJ1-5, with D possibly being TRBD1 (6 bases). CDR3 in amino acids: CASSGGIGQSQPQHF. The CDR3 nucleotides read TGTGCCAGCAGTGGGGGGATAGGACAGAGTCAGCCCCAGCATTTT. Looking up the rest from reference TRBV2 and TRBJ1-5 gives the full variable domain: EPEVTQTPSHQVTQMGQEVILRCVPISNHLYFYWYRQILGQKVEFLVSFYNNEISEKSEIFDDQFSVERPDGSNFTLKIRSTKLEDSAMYFCASSGGIGQSQPQHFGDGTRLSIL.